The 10 T cell receptor beta chains presented below share a single source sample, sequenced in a study of cytomegalovirus exposure and HLA in healthy donors. Primers included in the PCR were 60 Vbeta and 13 Jbeta primers. Clones were read by immunoSEQ multiplex PCR, and TCRdb kept only the in-frame ones, dropping some. The sample gives some 150,000 clones, 55% to 85% of which show up once; approximately 2% is in the top ten. Input material: PBMCs. The receptor set was obtained from a man aged 35 to 55 in good health and CMV-seronegative.

The chain combines TRBV5-1 with TRBJ2-7; 14 bases agree with TRBD2. The germline CDR1 and CDR2 sequences are SGHRS and YFSETQ. V was clipped by 0 bases and J by 0 bases; unmatched bases: 2. CDR3 size: 17 residues. CDR3 region: CASSLGLAGGVSYEQYF. For the CDR3, the DNA is TGCGCCAGCAGCTTGGGACTAGCGGGGGGGGTCTCCTACGAGCAGTACTTC.

The genes are TRBV19 and TRBJ1-2; 7 bases are shared with TRBD1. V was clipped by 5 bases and J by 2 bases; unmatched bases: 2. The CDR3 is 13 amino acids. Germline values: CDR1 LNHDA, CDR2 SQIVND (reference sequence). The chain's CDR3 is CASSPQGNYGYTF. The CDR3 DNA follows: TGTGCCAGTAGTCCACAGGGGAACTATGGCTACACCTTC.

V and J are TRBV5-1 and TRBJ1-1, with D possibly matching TRBD1 (6 bases). The V gene lost 1 base and the J gene lost 10 bases, with 8 bases spanning the gap. Germline CDR1 and CDR2: SGHRS and YFSETQ. There are 11 residues in the CDR3. CDR3 residues: CASSLQGRAFF. DNA of the CDR3: TGCGCCAGCAGCTTGCAGGGGAGAGCTTTCTTT.

V is TRBV7-2 and J is TRBJ2-7, with a weak D call TRBD1 (6 bases). The CDR3 loop spans 15 amino acids. With 5 bases removed from V and 0 bases from J, the gap between germline ends came to 14 bases. Germline loops: CDR1 SGHTA, CDR2 FQGNSA. The CDR3 bases are TGTGCCAGCAGCGTATCGACAGGCAGCTCCTACGAGCAGTACTTC. Its translation: CASSVSTGSSYEQYF.

This clone has more than one count but fewer than ten. The DNA of the CDR3 is TGCAGCGTTGTGTTTGGCGGAGCTTTCTTT. This encodes CSVVFGGAFF. The chain recombines TRBV29-1 with TRBJ1-1; no firm D call. The CDR3 is 10 residues long. From germline, CDR1 is SQVTM and CDR2 ANQGSEA. The V gene lost 4 bases and the J gene lost 10 bases, with 10 bases spanning the gap.

The chain joins TRBV19 to TRBJ1-1; D may be TRBD1 (5 bases). The CDR3 sequence is 13 residues long. V lost 2 bases and J 5 bases, leaving 9 bases between the germline ends. Germline values: CDR1 LNHDA, CDR2 SQIVND (reference sequence). CDR3 nucleotide sequence: TGTGCCAGTAGTATATTGGGGCGTACTGAAGCTTTCTTT. The encoded protein is CASSILGRTEAFF. The entire variable domain, with the rest obtained from reference TRBV19 and TRBJ1-1, is as follows: DGGITQSPKYLFRKEGQNVTLSCEQNLNHDAMYWYRQDPGQGLRLIYYSQIVNDFQKGDIAEGYSVSREKKESFPLTVTSAQKNPTAFYLCASSILGRTEAFFGQGTRLTVV.

This sequence joins TRBV5-6 and TRBJ2-1; the match to TRBD2 covers 12 bases. V shed 0 bases and J 4 bases; nucleotides not matched to a gene: 5. The CDR3 sequence is 17 residues long. Germline-derived CDR1 and CDR2 are SGHDT and YYEEEE. CDR3 protein: CASSLGLAGESYNEQFF. Here the CDR3 DNA reads TGTGCCAGCAGCTTGGGACTAGCGGGAGAGTCTTACAATGAGCAGTTCTTC.

CDR3 DNA sequence: TGTGCCAGCAGTTTCGGGCAGGGTAAGCAGCCCCAGCATTTT. Protein: CASSFGQGKQPQHF. This sequence joins TRBV27 and TRBJ1-5, with a possible D match to TRBD1 (5 bases). Germline CDR1 and CDR2: MNHEY and SMNVEV (reference sequence). CDR3 size: 14 residues. Deletions cut 3 bases from V and 7 bases from J, with 13 bases between.

J is TRBJ2-3 and V is TRBV15; D may be TRBD1 (5 bases). V was clipped by 1 base and J by 2 bases, with 13 bases between them. The CDR3 is 16 amino acids. Looked up from germline, CDR1 is LNHNV and CDR2 is YYDKDF (reference sequence). DNA of the CDR3: TGTGCCACCAGCAGAGTAACTCAGGGCCCCACAGATACGCAGTATTTT. Translation: CATSRVTQGPTDTQYF.

The chain recombines TRBV19 with TRBJ2-7; a weak D match, TRBD1 (6 bases). The CDR3 loop spans 13 amino acids. V shed 10 bases and J shed 0 bases, with 13 bases lying between them. CDR1 and CDR2 (germline): LNHDA, SQIVND (reference sequence). DNA for the CDR3: TGTGCCACCGCAGAGGGGGTCTCCTACGAGCAGTACTTC. Its protein is CATAEGVSYEQYF.